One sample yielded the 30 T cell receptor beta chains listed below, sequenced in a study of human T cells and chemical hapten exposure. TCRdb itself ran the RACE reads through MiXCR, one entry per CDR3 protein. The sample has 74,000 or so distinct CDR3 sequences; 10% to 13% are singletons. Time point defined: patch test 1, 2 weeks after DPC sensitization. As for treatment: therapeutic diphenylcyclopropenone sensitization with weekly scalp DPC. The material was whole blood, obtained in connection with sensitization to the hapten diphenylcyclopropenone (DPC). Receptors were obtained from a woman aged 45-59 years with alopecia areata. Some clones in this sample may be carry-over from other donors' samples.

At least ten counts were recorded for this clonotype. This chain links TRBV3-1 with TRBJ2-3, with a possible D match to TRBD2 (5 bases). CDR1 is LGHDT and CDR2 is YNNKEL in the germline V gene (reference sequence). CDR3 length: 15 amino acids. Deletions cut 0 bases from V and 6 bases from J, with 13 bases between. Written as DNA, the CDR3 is TGTGCCAGCAGCCAAGATGAGACGGGGTTGGATACGCAGTATTTT. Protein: CASSQDETGLDTQYF.

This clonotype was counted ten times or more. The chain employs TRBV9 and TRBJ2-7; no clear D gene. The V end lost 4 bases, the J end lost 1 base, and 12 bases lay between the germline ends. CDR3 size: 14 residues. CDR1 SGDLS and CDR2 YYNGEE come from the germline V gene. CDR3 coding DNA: TGTGCCAGCAGCATCGACGGTTGGTCCTACGAGCAGTACTTC. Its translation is CASSIDGWSYEQYF.

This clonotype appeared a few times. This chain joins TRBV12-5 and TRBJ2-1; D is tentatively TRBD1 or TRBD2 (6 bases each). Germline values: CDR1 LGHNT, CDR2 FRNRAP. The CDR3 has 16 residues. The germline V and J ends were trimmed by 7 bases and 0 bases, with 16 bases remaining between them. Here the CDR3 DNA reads TGTGCTAGTGCCCGAGGGGGGCTCCGCTCCTACAATGAGCAGTTCTTC. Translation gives CASARGGLRSYNEQFF.

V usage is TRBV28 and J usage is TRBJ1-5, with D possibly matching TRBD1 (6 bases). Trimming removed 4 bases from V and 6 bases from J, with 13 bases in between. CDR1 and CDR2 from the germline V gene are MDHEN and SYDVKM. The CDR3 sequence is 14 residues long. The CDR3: CASSSPGAGQPQHF. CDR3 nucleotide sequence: TGTGCCAGCAGTTCACCGGGGGCGGGTCAGCCCCAGCATTTT.

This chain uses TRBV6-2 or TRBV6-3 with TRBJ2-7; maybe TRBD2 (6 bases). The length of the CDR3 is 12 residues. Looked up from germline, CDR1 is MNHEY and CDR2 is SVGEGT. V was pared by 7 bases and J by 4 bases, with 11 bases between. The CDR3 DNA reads TGTGCCAGCACGGGGGTGATGTACGAGCAGTACTTC. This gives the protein CASTGVMYEQYF.

The CDR3 nucleotides are TGTGCCAGCACTACCGGGACGGGGAGGCTGAGGTCCTATAATTCACCCCTCCACTTT. This sequence encodes CASTTGTGRLRSYNSPLHF. This sequence joins TRBV6-1 and TRBJ1-6; D is possibly TRBD1 (5 bases). Germline values: CDR1 MNHNS, CDR2 SASEGT. With 7 bases removed from V and 1 base from J, the gap between germline ends came to 23 bases. The CDR3 extends over 19 amino acids.

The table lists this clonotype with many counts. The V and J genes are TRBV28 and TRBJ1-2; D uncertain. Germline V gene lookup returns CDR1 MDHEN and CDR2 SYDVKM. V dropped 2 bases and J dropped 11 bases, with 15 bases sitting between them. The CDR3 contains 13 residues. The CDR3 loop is CASSLNSPRSYTF. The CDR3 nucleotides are TGTGCCAGCAGTTTAAATTCTCCCAGATCATACACCTTC.

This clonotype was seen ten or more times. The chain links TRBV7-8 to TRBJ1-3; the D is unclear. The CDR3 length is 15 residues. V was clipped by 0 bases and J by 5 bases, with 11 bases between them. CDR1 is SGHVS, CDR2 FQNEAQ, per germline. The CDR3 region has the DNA TGTGCCAGCAGCTTAGCGAGGCCCGGGCGAAACACCATATATTTT. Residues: CASSLARPGRNTIYF. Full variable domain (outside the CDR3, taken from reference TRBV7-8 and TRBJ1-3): GAGVSQSPRYKVAKRGQDVALRCDPISGHVSLFWYQQALGQGPEFLTYFQNEAQLDKSGLPSDRFFAERPEGSVSTLKIQRTQQEDSAVYLCASSLARPGRNTIYFGEGSWLTVV.

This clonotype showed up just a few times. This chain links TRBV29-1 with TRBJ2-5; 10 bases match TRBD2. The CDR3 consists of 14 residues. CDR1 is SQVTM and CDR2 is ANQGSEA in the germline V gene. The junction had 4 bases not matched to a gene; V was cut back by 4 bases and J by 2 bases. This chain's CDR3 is CSVGRTSGQETQYF. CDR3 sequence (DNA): TGCAGCGTTGGCCGGACTAGCGGACAAGAGACCCAGTACTTC. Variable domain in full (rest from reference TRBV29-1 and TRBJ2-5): SAVISQKPSRDICQRGTSLTIQCQVDSQVTMMFWYRQQPGQSLTLIATANQGSEATYESGFVIDKFPISRPNLTFSTLTVSNMSPEDSSIYLCSVGRTSGQETQYFGPGTRLLVL.

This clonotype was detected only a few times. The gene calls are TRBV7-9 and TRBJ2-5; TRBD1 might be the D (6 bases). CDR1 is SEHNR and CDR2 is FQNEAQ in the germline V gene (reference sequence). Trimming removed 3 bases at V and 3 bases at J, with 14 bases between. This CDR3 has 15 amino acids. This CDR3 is CASSLIAGAKETQYF. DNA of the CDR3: TGTGCCAGCAGCTTGATTGCAGGGGCCAAAGAGACCCAGTACTTC.

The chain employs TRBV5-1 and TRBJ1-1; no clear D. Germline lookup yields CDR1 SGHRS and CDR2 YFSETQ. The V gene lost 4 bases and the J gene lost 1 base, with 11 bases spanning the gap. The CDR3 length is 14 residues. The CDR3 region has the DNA TGCGCCAGCAGCCCCCAGACGGCGAACACTGAAGCTTTCTTT. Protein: CASSPQTANTEAFF.

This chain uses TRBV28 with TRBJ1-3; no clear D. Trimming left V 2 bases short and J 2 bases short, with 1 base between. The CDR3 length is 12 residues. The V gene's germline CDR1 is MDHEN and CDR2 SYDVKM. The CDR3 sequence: CASSLTGNTIYF. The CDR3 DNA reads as TGTGCCAGCAGTTTAACTGGAAACACCATATATTTT.

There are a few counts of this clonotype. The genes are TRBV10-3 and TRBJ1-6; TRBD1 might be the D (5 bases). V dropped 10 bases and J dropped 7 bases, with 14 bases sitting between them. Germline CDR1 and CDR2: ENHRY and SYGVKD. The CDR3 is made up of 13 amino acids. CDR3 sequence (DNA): TGTGCCACCCGACCAGACAGAAATTCACCCCTCCACTTT. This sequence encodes CATRPDRNSPLHF.

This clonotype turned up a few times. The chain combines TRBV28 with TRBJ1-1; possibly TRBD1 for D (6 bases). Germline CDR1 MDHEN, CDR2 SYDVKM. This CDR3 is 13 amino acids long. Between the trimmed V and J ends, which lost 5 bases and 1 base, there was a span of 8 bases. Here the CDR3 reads CASSQTGNTEAFF. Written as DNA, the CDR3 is TGTGCCAGCAGTCAGACAGGGAACACTGAAGCTTTCTTT.

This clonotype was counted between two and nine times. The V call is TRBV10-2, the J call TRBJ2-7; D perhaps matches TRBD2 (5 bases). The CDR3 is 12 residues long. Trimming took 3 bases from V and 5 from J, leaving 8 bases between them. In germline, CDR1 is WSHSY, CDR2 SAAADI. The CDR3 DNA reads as TGCGCCAGCAGTGACGAGGGAAACGAGCAGTACTTC. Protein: CASSDEGNEQYF.

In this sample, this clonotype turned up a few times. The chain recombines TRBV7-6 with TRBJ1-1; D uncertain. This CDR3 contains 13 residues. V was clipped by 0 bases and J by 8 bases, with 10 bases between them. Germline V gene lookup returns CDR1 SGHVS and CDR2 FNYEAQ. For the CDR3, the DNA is TGTGCCAGCAGCTTAGCGAACGGGCAAGAAGCTTTCTTT. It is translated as CASSLANGQEAFF.

In DNA form, the CDR3 reads TGTGCCAGCAGCTTAGATCGCGGGTATGAGCAGTTCTTC. Its protein is CASSLDRGYEQFF. The rearrangement links TRBV7-2 to TRBJ2-1; perhaps TRBD2 as D (5 bases). The CDR3 is 13 amino acids. Germline CDR1 is SGHTA and CDR2 is FQGNSA. The V and J ends lost 1 base and 8 bases respectively, with 9 bases between them.

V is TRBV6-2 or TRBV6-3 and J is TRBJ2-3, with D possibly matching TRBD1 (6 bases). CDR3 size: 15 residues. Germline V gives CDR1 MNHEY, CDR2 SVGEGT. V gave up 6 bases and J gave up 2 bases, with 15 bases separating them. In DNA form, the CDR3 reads TGTGCCAGCAGAAACCAGGGGAGTTCCACAGATACGCAGTATTTT. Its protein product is CASRNQGSSTDTQYF.

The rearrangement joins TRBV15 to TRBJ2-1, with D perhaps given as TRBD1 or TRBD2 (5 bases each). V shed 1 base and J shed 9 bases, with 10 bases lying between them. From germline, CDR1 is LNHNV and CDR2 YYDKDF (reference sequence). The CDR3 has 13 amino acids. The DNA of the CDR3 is TGTGCCACCAGCAGAGCAACTGGGGGTGAGCAGTTCTTC. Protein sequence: CATSRATGGEQFF. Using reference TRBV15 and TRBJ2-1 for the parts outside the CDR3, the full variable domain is DAMVIQNPRYQVTQFGKPVTLSCSQTLNHNVMYWYQQKSSQAPKLLFHYYDKDFNNEADTPDNFQSRRPNTSFCFLDIRSPGLGDTAMYLCATSRATGGEQFFGPGTRLTVL.

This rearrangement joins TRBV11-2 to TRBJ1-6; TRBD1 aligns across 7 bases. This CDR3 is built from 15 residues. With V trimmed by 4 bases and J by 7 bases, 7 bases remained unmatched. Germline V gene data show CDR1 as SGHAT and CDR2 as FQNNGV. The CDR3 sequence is CASSSPRGQNSPLHF. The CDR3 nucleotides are TGTGCCAGCAGCTCCCCCCGGGGACAGAATTCACCCCTCCACTTT. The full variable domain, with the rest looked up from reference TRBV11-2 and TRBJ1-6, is EAGVAQSPRYKIIEKRQSVAFWCNPISGHATLYWYQQILGQGPKLLIQFQNNGVVDDSQLPKDRFSAERLKGVDSTLKIQPAKLEDSAVYLCASSSPRGQNSPLHFGNGTRLTVT.

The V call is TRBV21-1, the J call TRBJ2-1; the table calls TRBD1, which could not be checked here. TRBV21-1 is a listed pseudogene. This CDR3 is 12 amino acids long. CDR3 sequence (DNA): TGTGCCAGCAGAGAACGGGGGCTAGGAAAGTTCTTC. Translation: CASRERGLGKFF.

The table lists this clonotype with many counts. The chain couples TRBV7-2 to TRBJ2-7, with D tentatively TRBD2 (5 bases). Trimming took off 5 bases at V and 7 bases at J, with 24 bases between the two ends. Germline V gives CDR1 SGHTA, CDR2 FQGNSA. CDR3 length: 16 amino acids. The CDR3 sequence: CASSHINLVVSGEQYF. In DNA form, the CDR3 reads TGTGCCAGCAGCCATATAAACTTAGTGGTATCGGGGGAGCAGTACTTC. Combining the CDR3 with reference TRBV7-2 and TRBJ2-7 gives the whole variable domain GAGVSQSPSNKVTEKGKDVELRCDPISGHTALYWYRQSLGQGLEFLIYFQGNSAPDKSGLPSDRFSAERTGGSVSTLTIQRTQQEDSAVYLCASSHINLVVSGEQYFGPGTRLTVT.

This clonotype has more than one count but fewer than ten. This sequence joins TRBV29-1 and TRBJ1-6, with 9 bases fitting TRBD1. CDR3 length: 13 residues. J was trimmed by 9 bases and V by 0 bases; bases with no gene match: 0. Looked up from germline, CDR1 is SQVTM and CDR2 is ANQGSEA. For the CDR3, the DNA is TGCAGCGTTGAAGAGACAGGGGGTTCACCCCTCCACTTT. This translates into CSVEETGGSPLHF.

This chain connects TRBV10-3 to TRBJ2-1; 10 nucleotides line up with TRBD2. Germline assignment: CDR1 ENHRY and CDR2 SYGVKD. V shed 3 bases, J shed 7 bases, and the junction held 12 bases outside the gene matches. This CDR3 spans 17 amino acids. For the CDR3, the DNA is TGTGCCATCAGTGATCCTAGCGGGAGCGGTTTAACTAATGAGCAGTTCTTC. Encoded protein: CAISDPSGSGLTNEQFF.

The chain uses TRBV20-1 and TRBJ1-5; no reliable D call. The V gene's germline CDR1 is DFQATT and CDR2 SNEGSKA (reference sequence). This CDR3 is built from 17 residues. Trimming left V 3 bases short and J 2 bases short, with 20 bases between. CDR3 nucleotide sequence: TGCAGTGCTAGGGGCCTTGGACGGACCCCGGGCAATCAGCCCCAGCATTTT. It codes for CSARGLGRTPGNQPQHF.

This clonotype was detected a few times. The CDR3 nucleotides read TGTGCCAGCAGTTATGGACAGGCTCAGCCCCAGCATTTT. Encoded protein: CASSYGQAQPQHF. This sequence joins TRBV28 and TRBJ1-5, with TRBD1 identical over 7 bases. The V segment lost 4 bases and the J segment 6 bases; nucleotides outside the gene matches: 3. Germline V gene data show CDR1 as MDHEN and CDR2 as SYDVKM. The CDR3 has 13 amino acids. Variable domain in full (rest from reference TRBV28 and TRBJ1-5): DVKVTQSSRYLVKRTGEKVFLECVQDMDHENMFWYRQDPGLGLRLIYFSYDVKMKEKGDIPEGYSVSREKKERFSLILESASTNQTSMYLCASSYGQAQPQHFGDGTRLSIL.

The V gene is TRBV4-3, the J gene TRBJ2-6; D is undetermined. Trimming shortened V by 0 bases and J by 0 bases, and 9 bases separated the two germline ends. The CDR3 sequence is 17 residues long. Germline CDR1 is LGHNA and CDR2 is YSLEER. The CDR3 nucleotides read TGCGCCAGCAGCCAAGAGCTCCTGCTCTCTGGGGCCAACGTCCTGACTTTC. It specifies CASSQELLLSGANVLTF.

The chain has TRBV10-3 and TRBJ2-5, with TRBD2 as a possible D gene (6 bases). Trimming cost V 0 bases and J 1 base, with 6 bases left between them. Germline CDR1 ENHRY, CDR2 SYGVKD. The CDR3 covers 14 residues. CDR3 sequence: CAISESGGQETQYF. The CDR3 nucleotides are TGTGCCATCAGTGAGTCGGGAGGCCAAGAGACCCAGTACTTC.

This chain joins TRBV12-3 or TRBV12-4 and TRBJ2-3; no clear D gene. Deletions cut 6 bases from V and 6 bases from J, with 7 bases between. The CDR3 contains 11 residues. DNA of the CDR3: TGTGCCAGCAGCCCCTTGGATACGCAGTATTTT. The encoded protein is CASSPLDTQYF.

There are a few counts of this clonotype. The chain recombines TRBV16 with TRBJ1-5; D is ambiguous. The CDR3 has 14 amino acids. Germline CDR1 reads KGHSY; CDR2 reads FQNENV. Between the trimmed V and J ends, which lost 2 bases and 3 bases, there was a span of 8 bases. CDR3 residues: CASSQRRSNQPQHF. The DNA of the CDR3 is TGTGCCAGCAGCCAAAGGAGGTCCAATCAGCCCCAGCATTTT.